The subject of this entry is one TCR beta chain. The antigen is not known. Libraries were prepared by immunoSEQ multiplex PCR; TCRdb keeps only in-frame clonotypes and omits some of them. The sample shows 2.5 million or so clones, roughly nine tenths of them seen only once. The record originates from a study of shared clonotypes between healthy human individuals. General observations from the study: Few donors limited the genetic and exposure-history diversity represented.

The length of the CDR3 is 16 residues. CDR1 is LGHNT and CDR2 is FRNRAP in the germline V gene. The germline V and J ends were trimmed by 3 bases and 6 bases, with 18 bases remaining between them. The clonotype comes from a man aged 18 to 30 in good health. The chain uses TRBV12-5 and TRBJ2-1; no firm D call. Sequencing was performed on naive CD4+ T cells sorted from blood. Subset: CD45RA+ positively selected. This chain's CDR3 is CASGLEQRRGFNEQFF. Here the CDR3 DNA reads TGTGCTAGTGGTTTAGAACAGAGGAGAGGATTCAATGAGCAGTTCTTC.